The clone carrying this T cell receptor (beta chain) occurred a few times. As yet, its antigen is unknown. The entry originates in a study of regulatory T cells in long-lasting Graves disease. General observations from the study: In persistent patients, shared public clonotypes (around 2,500) outnumbered those in new patients (about 970).

This CDR3 is 14 amino acids long. V was cut by 10 bases and J by 2 bases, with 17 bases left in between. Germline assignment: CDR1 ENHRY and CDR2 SYGVKD. TCR beta libraries were built with iRepertoire HTBI primers and Arm-PCR of CDR3 regions. TCRdb reprocessed the multiplex PCR reads via MiXCR and lists one record per CDR3 protein. The sample yields under 500,000 distinct CDR3 sequences, under 25% seen once. Time point given: persistent/refractory GD, antithyroid drugs over 5 years with positive TRAb. TCR sequences were obtained from RNA taken from PBMCs. Each patient gave roughly 10 milliliters of EDTA-anticoagulated peripheral blood.

The TCR was taken from a female donor with Graves disease. The rearrangement joins TRBV10-3 to TRBJ1-1, with D possibly being TRBD1 (6 bases). The material was peripheral blood mononuclear cells (PBMCs), obtained when the disease was refractory, from a patient treated with antithyroid drugs. The CDR3 DNA follows: TGTGCCACGAAAGCGGCAGGGGAAAACACTGAAGCTTTCTTT. It yields the protein CATKAAGENTEAFF.